This T cell receptor (beta chain) was profiled in a study of T cell changes during pregnancy in multiple sclerosis. Germline CDR1 is LGHNA and CDR2 is YNFKEQ. This CDR3 has 16 amino acids. Trimming stripped 4 bases from V and 2 bases from J, with 16 bases between. Here immunoSEQ multiplex PCR was the method, and the copy in TCRdb shows in-frame clones only, minus some. The repertoire consists of roughly 89,000 clones, with nearly 95% occurring once and the leading ten covering around 1.7%. This clonotype was obtained from a female donor in good health, enrolled as a control in a pregnancy study. The material sequenced was peripheral blood, taken after pregnancy. V is TRBV4-2 and J is TRBJ2-3; the D gene is possibly TRBD2 (6 bases). The CDR3 DNA reads TGTGCCAGCAGCCGCACGGCGGGGATATACACAGATACGCAGTATTTT. Its translation is CASSRTAGIYTDTQYF.